This TCR beta chain stems from a study of blood T cell repertoires in COVID-19. About the research overall: From the United States, Italy and Spain came samples of acute and convalescent COVID-19. From T cells, B-cell-depleted T cells, or PBMCs came the material, which was cDNA or gDNA.

The CDR3 is made up of 15 amino acids. Germline V gene lookup returns CDR1 SGHRS and CDR2 YFSETQ. Unmatched junction bases numbered 4, after V lost 0 bases and J lost 3 bases. In the original analysis: Counts of nucleated cells, estimated from reference gene primer amplification, were obtained. The assay was immunoSEQ multiplex PCR, and TCRdb's table has in-frame clones only and misses some. The V and J calls and clone size are taken from that table; D and trimming were inferred from the DNA. The sample records over 350,000 clones, 80% to 90% being singletons. Sequenced input: PBMCs or T cells enriched from blood (not recorded which). The sequence derives from a woman in her 50s who had recovered from COVID-19. The chain is built from TRBV5-1 and TRBJ2-5; TRBD2 matches at 8 bases. CDR3 protein: CASSLATGGKETQYF. The CDR3 bases are TGCGCCAGCAGCTTGGCCACGGGGGGGAAAGAGACCCAGTACTTC. The whole variable domain, remainder taken from reference TRBV5-1 and TRBJ2-5, is KAGVTQTPRYLIKTRGQQVTLSCSPISGHRSVSWYQQTPGQGLQFLFEYFSETQRNKGNFPGRFSGRQFSNSRSEMNVSTLELGDSALYLCASSLATGGKETQYFGPGTRLLVL.